One sample yielded the 12 T cell receptor beta chains listed below, sequenced in a study of shared clonotypes between healthy human individuals. Profiling relied on immunoSEQ multiplex PCR, and the TCRdb table lists in-frame clones only, not all of them. The sample contains 1.6 million or so clones, roughly 96% of which appear only once. The specimen was naive CD4+ T cells sorted from blood. The subset is: CD45RA+ positively selected. Source of these receptors: a man between 25 and 39 years old in good health.

The V gene is TRBV10-3, the J gene TRBJ1-2; TRBD1 matches at 12 bases. The CDR3 totals 15 residues. V lost 10 bases to trimming and J lost 5 bases; unmatched junction nucleotides: 11. CDR1 ENHRY and CDR2 SYGVKD come from the germline V gene. The CDR3 here is CATGTGGESGYGYTF. The CDR3 DNA reads as TGTGCCACTGGGACAGGGGGCGAATCGGGTTATGGCTACACCTTC.

The rearrangement links TRBV6-6 to TRBJ2-7; possible D gene TRBD2, 6 bases. Germline loops: CDR1 MNHNY, CDR2 SVGAGI (reference sequence). V lost 4 bases and J lost 4, with 20 bases in between. The CDR3 length is 16 residues. CDR3 sequence: CASSLEGVKYGYEQYF. In DNA form, the CDR3 reads TGTGCCAGCAGTTTGGAGGGAGTAAAATATGGGTACGAGCAGTACTTC.

The chain recombines TRBV5-6 with TRBJ2-7; TRBD2 agrees at 14 bases. The ends lost 3 bases at V and 5 bases at J; junction bases unmatched: 7. This CDR3 region has 16 residues. Per the germline V gene, CDR1 is SGHDT and CDR2 is YYEEEE. The CDR3 region has the DNA TGTGCCAGCAGCTCCTTCGGGACTAGCGGGAGCCACGAGCAGTACTTC. Translating gives CASSSFGTSGSHEQYF.

A single count supports this clone. V and J are TRBV5-1 and TRBJ2-7; 10 nucleotides match TRBD2. J lost 6 bases, V lost 3 bases, and 18 bases had no gene match. The CDR3 is made up of 18 amino acids. Per germline, CDR1 SGHRS and CDR2 YFSETQ. As DNA, the CDR3 is TGCGCCAGCAGCTGGGGGAGGTTAGCGGGAGGATCCCAACTCGAGCAGTACTTC. This translates into CASSWGRLAGGSQLEQYF. The full variable domain, completed using reference TRBV5-1 and TRBJ2-7, is KAGVTQTPRYLIKTRGQQVTLSCSPISGHRSVSWYQQTPGQGLQFLFEYFSETQRNKGNFPGRFSGRQFSNSRSEMNVSTLELGDSALYLCASSWGRLAGGSQLEQYFGPGTRLTVT.

V usage is TRBV6-5 and J usage is TRBJ2-3, with D possibly matching TRBD2 (5 bases). CDR1 is MNHEY, CDR2 SVGAGI, per germline. The CDR3 totals 15 residues. V lost 2 bases and J lost 0, with 9 bases in between. CDR3 region: CASSYLRASTDTQYF. The CDR3 DNA is TGTGCCAGCAGTTACCTGCGGGCTAGCACAGATACGCAGTATTTT.

V gene TRBV18 combines with J gene TRBJ2-2; 8 positions match TRBD2. Germline lookup yields CDR1 KGHSH and CDR2 LQKENI. With V trimmed by 5 bases and J by 4 bases, 12 bases remained unmatched. The CDR3 covers 17 residues. As DNA, the CDR3 is TGTGCCAGCTCAACAAAAACCGGGACTAGTGTCACCGGGGAGCTGTTTTTT. This encodes CASSTKTGTSVTGELFF.

CDR3 protein: CALQGQGYEQYF. CDR3 DNA sequence: TGTGCCTTGCAGGGACAGGGCTACGAGCAGTACTTC. The rearrangement joins TRBV28 to TRBJ2-7; 9 positions match TRBD1. There are 12 residues in the CDR3. CDR1 and CDR2 from the germline V gene are MDHEN and SYDVKM. V was pared by 11 bases and J by 3 bases, with 5 bases of the junction left unmatched.

J is TRBJ2-5 and V is TRBV5-1; D remains unclear. The CDR3 covers 14 residues. Germline V gene lookup returns CDR1 SGHRS and CDR2 YFSETQ. The V gene lost 0 bases and the J gene lost 3 bases, with 9 bases spanning the gap. The CDR3 DNA is TGCGCCAGCAGCTTGGGGCGTTACGAAGAGACCCAGTACTTC. This encodes CASSLGRYEETQYF. The full variable domain, completed using reference TRBV5-1 and TRBJ2-5, is KAGVTQTPRYLIKTRGQQVTLSCSPISGHRSVSWYQQTPGQGLQFLFEYFSETQRNKGNFPGRFSGRQFSNSRSEMNVSTLELGDSALYLCASSLGRYEETQYFGPGTRLLVL.

V is TRBV10-3 and J is TRBJ2-5; 12 nucleotides match TRBD1. Germline-derived CDR1 and CDR2 are ENHRY and SYGVKD. V shed 11 bases, J shed 5 bases, and the junction held 9 bases outside the gene matches. The CDR3 extends over 14 amino acids. The CDR3 loop reads CASRGQGAGETQYF. The CDR3 coding sequence is TGTGCCTCCCGGGGACAGGGGGCTGGGGAGACCCAGTACTTC.

This clone has only one observation. The J gene is TRBJ1-2, the V gene TRBV11-2; perhaps TRBD1 as D (5 bases). This CDR3 has 13 residues. V was clipped by 1 base and J by 4 bases, with 7 bases between them. Germline CDR1 is SGHAT and CDR2 is FQNNGV. The chain's CDR3 is CASSLVGTYGYTF. In DNA form, the CDR3 reads TGTGCCAGCAGCTTAGTTGGGACCTATGGCTACACCTTC.

The chain is built from TRBV10-1 and TRBJ1-4; perhaps TRBD1 as D (6 bases). The V end lost 6 bases, the J end lost 4 bases, and 18 bases lay between the germline ends. Looked up from germline, CDR1 is WNHNN and CDR2 is SYGVQD (reference sequence). This CDR3 comprises 16 residues. The chain's CDR3 is CASSLTQDSHNEKLFF. In DNA, the CDR3 is TGCGCCAGCAGCTTAACTCAGGACAGTCATAATGAAAAACTGTTTTTT.

This chain links TRBV4-3 with TRBJ2-5; D not certain. Per the germline V gene, CDR1 is LGHNA and CDR2 is YSLEER. V was shortened by 0 bases and J by 7 bases, with 15 bases between the two germline ends. CDR3 size: 15 residues. CDR3 loop: CASSQDQSSASTQYF. Here the CDR3 DNA reads TGCGCCAGCAGCCAAGATCAGTCTTCGGCCTCGACCCAGTACTTC.